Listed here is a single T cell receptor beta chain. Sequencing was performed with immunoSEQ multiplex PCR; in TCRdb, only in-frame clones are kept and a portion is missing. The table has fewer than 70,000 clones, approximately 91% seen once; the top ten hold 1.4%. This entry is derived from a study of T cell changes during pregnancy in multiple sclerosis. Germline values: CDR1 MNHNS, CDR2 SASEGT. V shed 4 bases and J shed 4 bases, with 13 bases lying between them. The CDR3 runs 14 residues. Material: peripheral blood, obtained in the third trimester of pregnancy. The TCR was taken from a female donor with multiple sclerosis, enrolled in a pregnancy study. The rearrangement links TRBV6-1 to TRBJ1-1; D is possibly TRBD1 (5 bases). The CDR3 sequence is CASSVAGSITEAFF. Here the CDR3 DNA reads TGTGCCAGCAGTGTAGCAGGGAGTATCACTGAAGCTTTCTTT.